This T cell receptor (beta chain) was sequenced for a study of cytomegalovirus exposure and HLA in healthy donors. Notes on the study in general: Sequencing likely generated an artifact that appeared as a cluster of highly shared sequence variants.

This clone was detected only a few times. The antigen remains undetermined. Primers: 60 Vbeta forward and 13 Jbeta reverse. In the original workflow: Later reanalysis found about 80 million unique TCR beta chains, around 11 million of them shared. TCRdb's table, derived via immunoSEQ multiplex PCR, lists solely in-frame clones and lacks some. The V and J calls and clone size are taken from that table; D and trimming were inferred from the DNA. The data hold about 170,000 clones, with roughly 70% observed a single time. The CDR3 length is 20 residues. The V segment lost 1 base and the J segment 1 base; nucleotides outside the gene matches: 13. Germline V CDR1 and CDR2: MGHRA, YSYEKL.

The chain uses TRBV4-1 and TRBJ1-5; 10 bases fit TRBD1. This clonotype originated in a woman aged 18-29 years in good health and CMV-seropositive. The sample consisted of PBMCs. The CDR3 nucleotides are TGCGCCAGCAGCCAAGGGCCGGGACAGGGGCGAGAGAAGAGCAATCAGCCCCAGCATTTT. Amino acids: CASSQGPGQGREKSNQPQHF.